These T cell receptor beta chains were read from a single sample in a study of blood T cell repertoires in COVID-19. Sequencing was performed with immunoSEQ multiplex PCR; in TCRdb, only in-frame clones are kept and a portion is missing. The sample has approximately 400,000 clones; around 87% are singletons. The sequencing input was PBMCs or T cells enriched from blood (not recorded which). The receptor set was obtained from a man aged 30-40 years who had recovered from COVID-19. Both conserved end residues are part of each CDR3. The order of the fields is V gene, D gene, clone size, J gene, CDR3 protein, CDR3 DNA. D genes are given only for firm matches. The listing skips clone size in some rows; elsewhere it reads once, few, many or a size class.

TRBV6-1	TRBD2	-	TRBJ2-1	CASSEVWVAGAGEQFF	TGTGCCAGCAGTGAAGTATGGGTAGCGGGGGCTGGTGAGCAGTTCTTC
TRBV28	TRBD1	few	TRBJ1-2	CATGTGDYGYTF	TGTGCAACCGGGACAGGGGACTATGGCTACACCTTC
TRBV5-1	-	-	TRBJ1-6	CASAGGDNSPLHF	TGCGCCAGCGCGGGGGGGGATAATTCACCCCTCCACTTT
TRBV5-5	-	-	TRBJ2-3	CASSLPTGSPTDTQYF	TGTGCCAGCAGCCTTCCCACAGGGAGCCCGACAGATACGCAGTATTTT
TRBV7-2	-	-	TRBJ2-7	CASSLKAGLSYEQYF	TGTGCCAGCAGCCTAAAAGCGGGCCTCTCCTACGAGCAGTACTTC
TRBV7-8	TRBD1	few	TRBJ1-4	CASGGQNNEKLFF	TGTGCCAGTGGGGGACAGAATAATGAAAAACTGTTTTTT
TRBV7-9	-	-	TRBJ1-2	CASRQGGGVHSGYGYTF	TGTGCCAGCAGGCAGGGCGGAGGGGTGCATAGCGGCTATGGCTACACCTTC
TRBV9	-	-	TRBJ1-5	CASSVGGAGQPQHF	TGTGCCAGCAGCGTGGGAGGGGCCGGCCAGCCCCAGCATTTT
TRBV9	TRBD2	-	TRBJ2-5	CASTAGVGQETQYF	TGTGCCAGCACTGCGGGGGTTGGGCAAGAGACCCAGTACTTC
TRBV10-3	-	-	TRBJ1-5	CAISTIQDQPQHF	TGTGCCATCAGTACCATACAAGATCAGCCCCAGCATTTT
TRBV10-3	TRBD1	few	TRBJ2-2	CAISTGTGGFNTGELFF	TGTGCCATCAGCACCGGGACAGGGGGCTTCAACACCGGGGAGCTGTTTTTT
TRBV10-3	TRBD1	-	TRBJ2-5	CAISARTGRETQYF	TGTGCCATCAGCGCTAGGACAGGGCGAGAGACCCAGTACTTC
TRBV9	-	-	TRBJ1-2	CASSGAGVKNYGYTF	TGTGCCAGCAGCGGGGCAGGGGTGAAGAACTATGGCTACACCTTC
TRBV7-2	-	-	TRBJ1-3	CASSLGRDGNTIYF	TGTGCCAGCAGCTTAGGCAGGGATGGAAACACCATATATTTT
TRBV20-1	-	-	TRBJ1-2	CSASRAGNFYDGYTF	TGCAGTGCTAGTAGGGCAGGGAACTTTTACGATGGCTACACCTTC
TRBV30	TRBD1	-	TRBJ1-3	CAWRSTGGFGNTIYF	TGTGCCTGGAGGTCGACAGGGGGCTTTGGAAACACCATATATTTT
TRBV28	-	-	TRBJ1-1	CASSLYPGRGNTEAFF	TGTGCCAGCAGTTTATACCCAGGTCGTGGGAACACTGAAGCTTTCTTT
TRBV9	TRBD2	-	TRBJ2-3	CASSLTGTSGGHGDTQYF	TGTGCCAGCAGCTTAACCGGGACTAGCGGGGGGCATGGAGATACGCAGTATTTT
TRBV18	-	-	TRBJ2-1	CASSPPLSYNEQFF	TGTGCCAGCTCACCTCCCCTATCCTACAATGAGCAGTTCTTC
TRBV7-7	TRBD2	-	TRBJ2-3	CASSRGLAGEGDTQYF	TGTGCCAGCAGCCGAGGACTAGCGGGGGAGGGAGATACGCAGTATTTT
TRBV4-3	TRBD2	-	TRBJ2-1	CASSQSGGGYNEQFF	TGCGCCAGCAGCCAAAGCGGGGGGGGATACAATGAGCAGTTCTTC
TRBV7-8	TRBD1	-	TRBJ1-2	CASSADRVGYTF	TGTGCCAGCAGCGCCGACAGGGTCGGCTACACCTTC
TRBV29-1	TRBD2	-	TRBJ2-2	CSVVGDSGGATGELFF	TGCAGCGTTGTCGGAGATAGCGGGGGGGCCACCGGGGAGCTGTTTTTT
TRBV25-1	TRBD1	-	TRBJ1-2	CASSPGQGYSGYTF	TGTGCCAGCAGTCCGGGACAGGGCTATAGTGGCTACACCTTC
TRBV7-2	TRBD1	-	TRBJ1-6	CASSDRQGNSPLHF	TGTGCCAGCAGCGACCGACAGGGGAATTCACCCCTCCACTTT
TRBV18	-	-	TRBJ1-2	CASSPPRQGNYGYTF	TGTGCCAGCTCACCACCGAGGCAGGGGAACTATGGCTACACCTTC
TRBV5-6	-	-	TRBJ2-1	CASSLEGGEIYNEQFF	TGTGCCAGCAGCTTAGAAGGCGGGGAAATCTACAATGAGCAGTTCTTC
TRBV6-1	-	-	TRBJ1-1	CASSERWNTEAFF	TGTGCCAGCAGTGAACGGTGGAACACTGAAGCTTTCTTT
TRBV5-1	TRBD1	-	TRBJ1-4	CASSLKGAHEKLFF	TGCGCCAGCAGCTTGAAGGGGGCACATGAAAAACTGTTTTTT
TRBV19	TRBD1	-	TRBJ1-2	CASRNRGVYGYTF	TGTGCCAGTAGGAACAGGGGGGTGTATGGCTACACCTTC
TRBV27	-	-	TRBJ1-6	CASSLSGTGISPLHF	TGTGCCAGCAGTTTATCGGGAACAGGGATCTCACCCCTCCACTTT
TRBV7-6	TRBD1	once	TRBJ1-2	CASSLDRGSGYTF	TGTGCCAGCAGCTTAGACAGGGGTTCGGGCTACACCTTC
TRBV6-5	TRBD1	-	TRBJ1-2	CASLLTGVIYGYTF	TGTGCCAGTCTCCTGACAGGGGTAATCTATGGCTACACCTTC
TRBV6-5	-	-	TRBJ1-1	CASSSQGTEAFF	TGTGCCAGCAGTTCCCAGGGAACCGAAGCTTTCTTT
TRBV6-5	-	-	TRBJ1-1	CASSLYEDTEAFF	TGTGCCAGCAGCCTCTATGAAGACACTGAAGCTTTCTTT
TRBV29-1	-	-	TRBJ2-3	CSVAETDTQYF	TGCAGCGTTGCCGAGACAGATACGCAGTATTTT
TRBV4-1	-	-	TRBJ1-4	CASSQARDLKLFF	TGCGCCAGCAGCCAAGCCAGGGATTTAAAACTGTTTTTT
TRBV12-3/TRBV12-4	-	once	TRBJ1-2	CAISPIQEYGYTF	TGTGCCATCAGTCCTATACAGGAGTATGGCTACACCTTC
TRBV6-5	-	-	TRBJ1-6	CASGETRSYNSPLHF	TGTGCCAGCGGAGAAACCCGGAGTTATAATTCACCCCTCCACTTT
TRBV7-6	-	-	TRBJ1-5	CASSLEGVGIGVGQPQHF	TGTGCCAGCAGCTTAGAGGGGGTGGGAATCGGGGTAGGCCAGCCCCAGCATTTT
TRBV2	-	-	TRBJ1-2	CASSGGAYGYTF	TGTGCCAGCAGTGGCGGAGCCTATGGCTACACCTTC
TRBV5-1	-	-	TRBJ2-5	CASSADRGETQYF	TGCGCCAGCAGCGCAGACAGAGGAGAGACCCAGTACTTC
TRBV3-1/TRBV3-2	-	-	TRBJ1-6	CASSQNRDSPLHF	TGTGCCAGCAGCCAAAACAGGGATTCACCCCTCCACTTT
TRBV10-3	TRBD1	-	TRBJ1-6	CAIRGQVNSPLHF	TGTGCCATCAGAGGACAGGTAAATTCACCCCTCCACTTT
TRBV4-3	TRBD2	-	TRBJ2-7	CASSQDSGGGPYEQYF	TGCGCCAGCAGCCAAGATTCGGGGGGGGGCCCCTACGAGCAGTACTTC
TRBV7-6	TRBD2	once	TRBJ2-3	CASSALAGGSTDTQYF	TGTGCCAGCAGCGCGCTAGCGGGGGGTAGCACAGATACGCAGTATTTT
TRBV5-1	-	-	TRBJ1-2	CASSLVAEYGYTF	TGCGCCAGCAGCTTGGTAGCGGAGTATGGCTACACCTTC
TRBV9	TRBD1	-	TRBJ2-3	CASSVTGTAADTQYF	TGTGCCAGCAGCGTAACCGGGACAGCGGCGGATACGCAGTATTTT
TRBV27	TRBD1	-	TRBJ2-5	CASRRTGQPQETQYF	TGTGCCAGCAGGCGCACGGGACAGCCACAAGAGACCCAGTACTTC
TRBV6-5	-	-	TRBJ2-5	CASSPGQETQYF	TGTGCCAGCAGTCCGGGGCAAGAGACCCAGTACTTC
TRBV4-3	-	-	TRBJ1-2	CASSQDVQGGYGYTF	TGCGCCAGCAGCCAAGATGTACAGGGCGGGTATGGCTACACCTTC
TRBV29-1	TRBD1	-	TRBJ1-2	CSGTGEDYGYTF	TGCAGCGGGACAGGGGAGGACTATGGCTACACCTTC
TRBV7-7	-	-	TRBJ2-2	CASSPTGDTGELFF	TGTGCTAGCAGCCCGACAGGTGACACCGGGGAGCTGTTTTTT